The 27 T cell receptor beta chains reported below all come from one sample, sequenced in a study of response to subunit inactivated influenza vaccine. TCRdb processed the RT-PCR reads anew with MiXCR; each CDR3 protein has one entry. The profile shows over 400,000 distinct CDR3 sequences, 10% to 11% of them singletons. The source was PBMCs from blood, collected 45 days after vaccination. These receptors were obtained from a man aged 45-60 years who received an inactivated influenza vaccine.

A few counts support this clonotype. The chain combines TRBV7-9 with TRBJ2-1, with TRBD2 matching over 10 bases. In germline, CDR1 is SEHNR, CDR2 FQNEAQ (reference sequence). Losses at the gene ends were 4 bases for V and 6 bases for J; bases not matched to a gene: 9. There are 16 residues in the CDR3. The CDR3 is CASSSVFLAGVNEQFF. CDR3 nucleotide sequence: TGTGCCAGCAGCTCGGTGTTTCTAGCGGGGGTCAATGAGCAGTTCTTC.

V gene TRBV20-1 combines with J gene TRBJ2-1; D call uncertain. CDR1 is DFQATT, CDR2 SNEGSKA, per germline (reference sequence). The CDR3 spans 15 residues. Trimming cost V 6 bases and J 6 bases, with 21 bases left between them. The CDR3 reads CSADSRRTSVNEQFF. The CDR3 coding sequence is TGCAGTGCCGACTCTAGGCGGACCAGTGTCAATGAGCAGTTCTTC.

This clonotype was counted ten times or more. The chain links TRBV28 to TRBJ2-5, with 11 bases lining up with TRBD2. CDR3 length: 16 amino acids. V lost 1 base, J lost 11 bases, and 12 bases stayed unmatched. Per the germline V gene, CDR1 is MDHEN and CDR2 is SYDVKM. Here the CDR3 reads CASSLSGSGGARIQYF. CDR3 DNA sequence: TGTGCCAGCAGTTTATCGGGTAGCGGGGGGGCCAGGATACAGTACTTC.

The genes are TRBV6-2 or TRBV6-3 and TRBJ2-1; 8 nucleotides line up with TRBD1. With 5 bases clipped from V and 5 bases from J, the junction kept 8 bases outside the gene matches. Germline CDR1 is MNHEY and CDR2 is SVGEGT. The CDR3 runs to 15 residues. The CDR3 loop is CASSLGQAPNNEQFF. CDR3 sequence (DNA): TGTGCCAGCAGTCTGGGACAGGCCCCGAACAATGAGCAGTTCTTC.

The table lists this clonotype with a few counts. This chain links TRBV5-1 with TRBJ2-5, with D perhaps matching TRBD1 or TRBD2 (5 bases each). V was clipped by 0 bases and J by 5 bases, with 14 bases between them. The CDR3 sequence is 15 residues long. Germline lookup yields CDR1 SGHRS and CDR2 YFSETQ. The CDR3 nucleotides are TGCGCCAGCAGCTTGGACGGGACGGGTCTCGAGACCCAGTACTTC. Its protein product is CASSLDGTGLETQYF.

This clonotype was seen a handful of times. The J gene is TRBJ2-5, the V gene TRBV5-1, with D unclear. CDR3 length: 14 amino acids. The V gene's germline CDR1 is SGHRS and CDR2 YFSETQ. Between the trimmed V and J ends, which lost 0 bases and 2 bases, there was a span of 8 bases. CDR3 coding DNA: TGCGCCAGCAGCTTGGGCATGTTTCAAGAGACCCAGTACTTC. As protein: CASSLGMFQETQYF. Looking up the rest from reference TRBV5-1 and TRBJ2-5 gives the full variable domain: KAGVTQTPRYLIKTRGQQVTLSCSPISGHRSVSWYQQTPGQGLQFLFEYFSETQRNKGNFPGRFSGRQFSNSRSEMNVSTLELGDSALYLCASSLGMFQETQYFGPGTRLLVL.

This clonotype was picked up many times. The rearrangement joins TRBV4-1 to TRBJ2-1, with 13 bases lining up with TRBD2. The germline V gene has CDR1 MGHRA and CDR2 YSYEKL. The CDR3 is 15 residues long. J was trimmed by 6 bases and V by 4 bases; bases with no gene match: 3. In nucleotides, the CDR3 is TGCGCCAGCAGCCCTGGACTAGCGGGGGCCAATGAGCAGTTCTTC. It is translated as CASSPGLAGANEQFF.

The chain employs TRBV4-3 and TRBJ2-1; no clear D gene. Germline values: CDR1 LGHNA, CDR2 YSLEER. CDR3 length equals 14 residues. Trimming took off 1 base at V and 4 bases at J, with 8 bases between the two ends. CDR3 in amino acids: CASSQVGSYNEQFF. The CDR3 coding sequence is TGCGCCAGCAGCCAAGTGGGTAGTTACAATGAGCAGTTCTTC.

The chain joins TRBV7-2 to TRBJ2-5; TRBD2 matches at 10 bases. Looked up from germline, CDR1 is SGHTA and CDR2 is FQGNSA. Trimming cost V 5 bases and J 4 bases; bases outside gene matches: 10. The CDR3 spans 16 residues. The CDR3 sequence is CASSPPRLAGVETQYF. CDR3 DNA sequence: TGTGCCAGCAGCCCCCCCCGTCTAGCGGGAGTAGAGACCCAGTACTTC.

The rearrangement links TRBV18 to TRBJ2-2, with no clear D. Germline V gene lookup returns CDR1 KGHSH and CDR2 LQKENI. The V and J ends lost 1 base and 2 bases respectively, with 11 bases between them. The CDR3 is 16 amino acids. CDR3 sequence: CASSPQMPGNTGELFF. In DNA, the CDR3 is TGTGCCAGCTCACCACAAATGCCAGGAAACACCGGGGAGCTGTTTTTT. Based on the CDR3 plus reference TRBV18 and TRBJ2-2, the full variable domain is NAGVMQNPRHLVRRRGQEARLRCSPMKGHSHVYWYRQLPEEGLKFMVYLQKENIIDESGMPKERFSAEFPKEGPSILRIQQVVRGDSAAYFCASSPQMPGNTGELFFGEGSRLTVL.

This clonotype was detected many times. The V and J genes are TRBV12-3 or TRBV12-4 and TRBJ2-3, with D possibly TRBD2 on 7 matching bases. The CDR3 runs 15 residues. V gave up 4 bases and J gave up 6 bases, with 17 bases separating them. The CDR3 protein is CASSSRGAGSDTQYF. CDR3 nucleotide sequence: TGTGCCAGCAGTTCCCGGGGGGCGGGGTCTGATACGCAGTATTTT.

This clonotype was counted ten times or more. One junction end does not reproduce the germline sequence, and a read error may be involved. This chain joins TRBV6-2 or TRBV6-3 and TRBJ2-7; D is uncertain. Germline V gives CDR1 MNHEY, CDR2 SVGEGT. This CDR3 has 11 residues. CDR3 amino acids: CASSPLYEQYF. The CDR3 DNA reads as TGTGCTAGCAGCCCTCTCTACGAGCAGTACTTC.

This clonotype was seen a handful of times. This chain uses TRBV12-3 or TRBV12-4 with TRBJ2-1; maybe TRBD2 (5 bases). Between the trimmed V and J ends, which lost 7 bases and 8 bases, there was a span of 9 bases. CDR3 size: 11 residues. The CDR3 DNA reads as TGTGCCAGCATGGGAGTCCATGAGCAGTTCTTC. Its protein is CASMGVHEQFF.

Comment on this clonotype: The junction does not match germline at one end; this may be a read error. In DNA form, the CDR3 reads TGTGCCAGCATTCAGGGGGTGTTGAACGCTGAAGCTTTCTTT. Amino acids: CASIQGVLNAEAFF. This chain connects TRBV12-3 or TRBV12-4 to TRBJ1-1, with TRBD1 matching 7 bases. CDR3 length: 14 amino acids.

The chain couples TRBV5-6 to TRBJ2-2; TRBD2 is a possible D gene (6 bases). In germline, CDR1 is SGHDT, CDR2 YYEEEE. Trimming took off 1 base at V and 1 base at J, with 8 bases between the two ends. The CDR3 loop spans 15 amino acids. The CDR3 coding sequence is TGTGCCAGCAGCTTGACTAGCAGGAACACCGGGGAGCTGTTTTTT. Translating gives CASSLTSRNTGELFF.

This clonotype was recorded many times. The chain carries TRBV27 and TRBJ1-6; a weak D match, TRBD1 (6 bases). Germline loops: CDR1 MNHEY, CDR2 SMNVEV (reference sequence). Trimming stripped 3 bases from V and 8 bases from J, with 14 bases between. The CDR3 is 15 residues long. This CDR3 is CASSLGAGADSPLHF. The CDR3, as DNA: TGTGCCAGCAGTTTGGGCGCGGGGGCGGATTCACCCCTCCACTTT.

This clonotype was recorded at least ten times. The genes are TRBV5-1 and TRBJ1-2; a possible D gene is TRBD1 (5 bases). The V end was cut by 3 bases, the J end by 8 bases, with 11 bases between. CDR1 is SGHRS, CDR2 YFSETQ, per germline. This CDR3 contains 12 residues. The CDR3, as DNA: TGCGCCAGCAGCTCTTCAGGGAGCGGCTACACCTTC. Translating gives CASSSSGSGYTF.

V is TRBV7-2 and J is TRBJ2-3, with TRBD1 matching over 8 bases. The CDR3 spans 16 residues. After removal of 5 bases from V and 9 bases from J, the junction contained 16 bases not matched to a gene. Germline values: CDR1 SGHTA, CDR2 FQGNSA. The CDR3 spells CASSPAGTGWGETQYF. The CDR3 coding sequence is TGTGCCAGCAGCCCGGCCGGGACAGGATGGGGAGAAACGCAGTATTTT.

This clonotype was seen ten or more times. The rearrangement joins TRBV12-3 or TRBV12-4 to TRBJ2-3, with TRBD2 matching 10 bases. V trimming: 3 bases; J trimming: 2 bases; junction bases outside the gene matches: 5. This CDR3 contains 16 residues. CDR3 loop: CASSFTTSGSTDTQYF. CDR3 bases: TGTGCCAGCAGTTTCACGACTAGCGGGTCCACAGATACGCAGTATTTT.

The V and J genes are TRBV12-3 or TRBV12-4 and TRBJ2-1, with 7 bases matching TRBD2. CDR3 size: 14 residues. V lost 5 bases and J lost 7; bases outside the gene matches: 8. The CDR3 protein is CASSDNRRGNEQFF. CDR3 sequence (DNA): TGTGCCAGCAGTGATAATCGGCGGGGGAATGAGCAGTTCTTC.

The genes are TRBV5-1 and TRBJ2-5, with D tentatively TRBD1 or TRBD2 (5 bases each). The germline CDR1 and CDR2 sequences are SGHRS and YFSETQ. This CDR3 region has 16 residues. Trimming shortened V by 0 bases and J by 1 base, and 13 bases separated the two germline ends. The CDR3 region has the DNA TGCGCCAGCAGCTTGGCCCTTGGGGGTATCCAAGAGACCCAGTACTTC. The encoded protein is CASSLALGGIQETQYF.

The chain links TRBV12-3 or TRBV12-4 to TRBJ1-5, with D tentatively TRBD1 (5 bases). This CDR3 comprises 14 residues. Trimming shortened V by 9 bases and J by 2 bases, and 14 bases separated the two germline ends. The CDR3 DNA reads TGTGCCAGACAGGATCGCCAGGGCAATCAGCCCCAGCATTTT. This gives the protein CARQDRQGNQPQHF.

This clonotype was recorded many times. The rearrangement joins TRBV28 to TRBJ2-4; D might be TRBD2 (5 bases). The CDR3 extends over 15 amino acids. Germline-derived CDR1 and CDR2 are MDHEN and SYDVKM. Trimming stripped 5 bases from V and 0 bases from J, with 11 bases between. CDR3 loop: CASSGLTLAKNIQYF. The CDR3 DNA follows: TGTGCCAGCAGTGGACTTACACTAGCCAAAAACATTCAGTACTTC.

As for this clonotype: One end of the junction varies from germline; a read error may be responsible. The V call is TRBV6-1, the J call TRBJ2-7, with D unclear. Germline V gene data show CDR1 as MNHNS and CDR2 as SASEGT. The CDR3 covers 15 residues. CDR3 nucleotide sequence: TGTGCCAGCAGTGAAGCTGGGGTCAAGACCTACGAGCACTACTTC. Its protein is CASSEAGVKTYEHYF.

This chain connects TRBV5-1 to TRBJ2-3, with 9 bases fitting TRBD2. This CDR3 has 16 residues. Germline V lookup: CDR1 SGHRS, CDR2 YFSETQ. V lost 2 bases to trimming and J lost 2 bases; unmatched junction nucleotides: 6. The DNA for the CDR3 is TGCGCCAGCAGCTTTGGCCTAGCGGGAAACACAGATACGCAGTATTTT. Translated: CASSFGLAGNTDTQYF.

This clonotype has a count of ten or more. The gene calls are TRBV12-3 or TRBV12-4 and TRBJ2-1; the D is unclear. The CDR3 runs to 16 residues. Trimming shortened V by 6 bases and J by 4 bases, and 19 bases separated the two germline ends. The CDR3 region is CASSIGPKLWYNEQFF. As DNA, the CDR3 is TGTGCCAGCAGCATCGGACCAAAACTGTGGTACAATGAGCAGTTCTTC.

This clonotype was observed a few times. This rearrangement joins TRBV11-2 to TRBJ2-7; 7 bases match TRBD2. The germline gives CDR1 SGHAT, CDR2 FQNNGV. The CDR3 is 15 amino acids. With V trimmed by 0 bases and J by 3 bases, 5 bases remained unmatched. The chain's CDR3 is CASSLDRGGYYEQYF. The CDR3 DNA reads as TGTGCCAGCAGCTTAGATCGGGGAGGGTACTACGAGCAGTACTTC.